This T cell receptor (beta chain) was profiled in a study of shared clonotypes between healthy human individuals. In the study overall: Per-donor plates numbered three CD4 naive, three CD4 memory, two CD8 naive and one CD8 memory.

Assay: immunoSEQ multiplex PCR; the TCRdb copy retains only in-frame clones and omits some. The repertoire holds some 1.4 million clones, with approximately 97% as singletons. Germline V gene data show CDR1 as LNHNV and CDR2 as YYDKDF (reference sequence). CDR3 size: 15 residues. The ends were cut back, 1 base at V and 2 bases at J, with 8 bases in the middle. The clonotype comes from a man aged 30 to 45 in good health. Material for sequencing was naive CD4+ T cells sorted from blood. Subset here: CD45RA+ positively selected. V and J are TRBV15 and TRBJ1-4; TRBD1 is a possible D gene (5 bases). CDR3 sequence (DNA): TGTGCCACCAGCAGAGGCCGGGGGACTAATGAAAAACTGTTTTTT. Encoded protein: CATSRGRGTNEKLFF.